A selection of T cell receptor beta chains follows, all from one sample in a study of somatic mutations in cytotoxic T cells in rheumatoid arthritis. The assay was immunoSEQ multiplex PCR, and TCRdb's table has in-frame clones only and misses some. Among 12,000 or so clones listed, under 75% were seen once. The sample consisted of CD8+ T cells sorted from blood. These receptors were obtained from a woman aged 35 to 49 in good health. Each CDR3 is given with its conserved first and last residue. Fields, in order: clone size, D gene, V gene, J gene, CDR3 protein, CDR3 DNA. The D gene is left open where the match is weak. Not every row has a clone size; where given, it reads once, few, many or a size class.

NA	NA	TRBV9	TRBJ1-2	CASSVEWRRNDGYTF	TGTGCCAGCAGCGTAGAGTGGCGGCGGAACGATGGCTACACCTTC
NA	TRBD2	TRBV10-3	TRBJ2-5	CAISEARSGGGQETQYF	TGTGCCATCAGTGAGGCCCGTAGCGGGGGGGGGCAAGAGACCCAGTACTTC
NA	NA	TRBV19	TRBJ2-1	CASSMGSEGEQFF	TGTGCCAGTAGTATGGGTAGCGAGGGTGAGCAGTTCTTC
NA	NA	TRBV7-8	TRBJ2-6	CASSIDSSGANVLTF	TGTGCCAGCAGCATAGACAGCTCTGGGGCCAACGTCCTGACTTTC
NA	NA	TRBV4-1	TRBJ1-1	CASSQDRAGADYLNTEAFF	TGCGCCAGCAGCCAAGATCGTGCGGGGGCGGACTACCTGAACACTGAAGCTTTCTTT
NA	NA	TRBV7-6	TRBJ2-7	CASSSLPSDEQYF	TGTGCCAGCAGCTCCCTCCCCTCGGACGAGCAGTACTTC
NA	NA	TRBV7-2	TRBJ2-5	CASSPLGEQETQYF	TGTGCCAGCAGCCCCTTGGGTGAGCAAGAGACCCAGTACTTC
NA	NA	TRBV7-2	TRBJ1-1	CASSLVRTDMNTEAFF	TGTGCCAGCAGCTTAGTCCGGACAGATATGAACACTGAAGCTTTCTTT
few	NA	TRBV10-3	TRBJ2-3	CAISESSTDTQYF	TGTGCCATCAGTGAGTCGAGCACAGATACGCAGTATTTT
NA	TRBD2	TRBV16	TRBJ2-1	CASSPTLAGGSSYNEQFF	TGTGCCAGCAGCCCTACCCTAGCGGGGGGTAGTTCCTACAATGAGCAGTTCTTC
few	NA	TRBV19	TRBJ2-3	CASSIKAYTDTQYF	TGTGCCAGTAGTATAAAGGCTTACACAGATACGCAGTATTTT
NA	TRBD2	TRBV6-6	TRBJ2-7	CASSAGIAGSYEQYF	TGTGCCAGCAGTGCCGGGATAGCGGGATCTTACGAGCAGTACTTC
NA	NA	TRBV11-3	TRBJ2-1	CASKTRLNEQFF	TGTGCCAGCAAAACCCGCCTCAATGAGCAGTTCTTC
once	NA	TRBV27	TRBJ2-7	CASSLGLDAYEQYF	TGTGCCAGCAGTTTAGGGCTGGATGCCTACGAGCAGTACTTC